This is a list of T cell receptor beta chains from one sample in a study of T cell responses to AZD1222 COVID-19 vaccine. Only in-frame clones appear in the TCRdb table, and some are missing; sequencing was by immunoSEQ multiplex PCR. The sample carries roughly 97,000 clones, approximately 91% recorded once. Sequenced here: peripheral blood, sampled on day 0 of AZD1222 vaccination. These receptor sequences come from an adult in good health. The conserved cysteine and the conserved F or W are not part of the CDR3 here. A D gene is named only where the DNA matches it firmly.

v_gene,d_gene,j_gene,CDR3aa
TRBV2,TRBD2,TRBJ2-3,ASRGGLAGTSTDTQY
TRBV5-1,NA,TRBJ2-1,ASSLDTDRIGEQF
TRBV30,NA,TRBJ1-1,AWRVRGVDNTEAF
TRBV6-5,NA,TRBJ2-1,ASRGVTSYNEQF
TRBV9,NA,TRBJ2-1,ASSVGSYEQF
TRBV7-2,TRBD1,TRBJ1-1,ASSPQGPGAF
TRBV2,TRBD1,TRBJ2-2,ASNSRAGGNTGELF
TRBV11-3,TRBD1,TRBJ2-3,ASSIGQVGDTQY
TRBV28,NA,TRBJ1-5,ASTLDRSNQPQH
TRBV29-1,NA,TRBJ1-1,SVVGREAF
TRBV5-1,TRBD2,TRBJ2-5,ASSSLAEETQY
TRBV29-1,NA,TRBJ1-2,SVDRDYGGYT
TRBV20-1,TRBD2,TRBJ2-1,RLADNEQF
TRBV14,NA,TRBJ1-2,ASSQYHGVYGYT
TRBV7-9,TRBD1,TRBJ2-7,ASSALGQGFYEQY
TRBV14,TRBD1,TRBJ1-2,ASSQRGRGYT
TRBV9,TRBD1,TRBJ1-1,ASSPRQGLNTEAF
TRBV5-1,NA,TRBJ1-2,ASSSNRDGYT
TRBV14,TRBD1,TRBJ2-3,ASSPGTGLADTQY
TRBV24-1,NA,TRBJ2-2,ATSGGVTGELF
TRBV29-1,NA,TRBJ2-7,SVRTNYEQY
TRBV11-3,NA,TRBJ2-1,ASSPDRDSYNEQF
TRBV2,NA,TRBJ2-5,ASSEGAGVKETQY
TRBV10-3,NA,TRBJ1-2,AISALQGEAFGYT
TRBV29-1,NA,TRBJ2-2,SVERGTGELF
TRBV5-1,TRBD1,TRBJ2-7,ASSPSGQGYEQY
TRBV7-9,NA,TRBJ1-1,ASSLNSRSFAF
TRBV6-4,NA,TRBJ2-1,ASRGGDYNNEQF
TRBV7-8,TRBD2,TRBJ2-1,ASSPRTSGGVDEQF
TRBV6-6,NA,TRBJ1-5,ASRTDRWQPQH
TRBV7-2,NA,TRBJ1-2,ASSQDTQQSNYGYT
TRBV7-2,NA,TRBJ2-7,ASSLRGAYEQY
TRBV7-9,NA,TRBJ1-1,ASSLEGRQLEAF
TRBV9,TRBD1,TRBJ1-4,ASSVGQGVLEKLF
TRBV5-1,NA,TRBJ1-1,ASSLALSWENTEAF
TRBV6-5,TRBD2,TRBJ2-5,ASSPSGGELLTQY
TRBV9,NA,TRBJ1-4,ASSVGSGEKLF
TRBV11-2,NA,TRBJ1-2,ASSDWTSGYT
TRBV5-1,NA,TRBJ2-2,ASSLVQGWNTGELF
TRBV6-5,TRBD1,TRBJ1-1,ASSFGQDFEAF
TRBV7-2,NA,TRBJ1-1,ASSQTWGLWTEAF
TRBV6-2/TRBV6-3,NA,TRBJ2-2,ASSPPAGDTGELF
TRBV12-3/TRBV12-4,NA,TRBJ2-5,ASSLEAGETQY